This record looks at one T cell receptor beta chain sequence and its context. This CDR3 spans 17 amino acids. J was trimmed by 0 bases and V by 2 bases; bases with no gene match: 6. The V gene's germline CDR1 is KGHSH and CDR2 LQKENI. In the original workflow: Reference gene primer amplification gave nucleated cell count estimates. TCRdb's copy holds only in-frame clones and misses some; the assay was immunoSEQ multiplex PCR. V, J and clone size derive from that table, while D and trimming were established from the DNA sequence. The sample carries about 220,000 clones, 80% to 90% recorded once. The sample belongs to a study of blood T cell repertoires in COVID-19. Study overall: Specimens from acute and convalescent COVID-19 originated in the United States, Italy and Spain. PBMCs, B-cell-depleted T cells, or T cells were the source of the cDNA or gDNA that made up the material.

The chain links TRBV18 to TRBJ2-2; 7 positions agree with TRBD2. The sequence was collected from a man in his fifties or sixties who had recovered from COVID-19. Sequencing input: peripheral blood. The CDR3 loop reads CASSPSRAGANTGELFF. For the CDR3, the DNA is TGTGCCAGCTCACCAAGCCGGGCGGGGGCGAACACCGGGGAGCTGTTTTTT.